What follows are 15 T cell receptor beta chains derived from one specimen sequenced in a study of Tregs in tolerant kidney transplant recipients. The repertoire was sequenced with immunoSEQ multiplex PCR; TCRdb's copy has only in-frame clones and lacks some. The data show about 240,000 clones, 84% seen once. Material: CD4+ T cells from blood. These receptors originate from a human donor in good health.

V usage is TRBV5-4 and J usage is TRBJ2-5, with D maybe TRBD1 (6 bases). With 4 bases removed from V and 5 bases from J, the gap between germline ends came to 15 bases. Germline lookup yields CDR1 SGHNT and CDR2 YYREEE (reference sequence). The CDR3 covers 14 residues. For the CDR3, the DNA is TGTGCCAGCAGCGCCCGACAGGACACGGAGACCCAGTACTTC. Encoded protein: CASSARQDTETQYF.

This clone was counted a few times. V gene TRBV2 combines with J gene TRBJ1-2, with 10 nucleotides matching TRBD1. This CDR3 contains 16 residues. Germline CDR1 and CDR2: SNHLY and FYNNEI. V was pared by 2 bases and J by 3 bases, with 6 bases of the junction left unmatched. The CDR3 sequence is CASSESRQGAYYGYTF. The CDR3 DNA is TGTGCCAGCAGTGAATCCCGACAGGGGGCTTACTATGGCTACACCTTC.

The chain carries TRBV18 and TRBJ2-7; 12 positions agree with TRBD2. Germline CDR1 reads KGHSH; CDR2 reads LQKENI. J was trimmed by 2 bases and V by 3 bases; bases with no gene match: 2. This CDR3 has 15 residues. The CDR3 coding sequence is TGTGCCAGCTCACCTCTAGCGGGAGGGGCCTACGAGCAGTACTTC. This translates into CASSPLAGGAYEQYF.

The V and J genes are TRBV27 and TRBJ2-3; D is ambiguous. The CDR3 is 13 residues long. The V and J ends lost 6 bases and 1 base respectively, with 8 bases between them. Per the germline V gene, CDR1 is MNHEY and CDR2 is SMNVEV (reference sequence). The CDR3 protein is CASSPVGTDTQYF. In DNA form, the CDR3 reads TGTGCCAGCAGCCCGGTAGGCACAGATACGCAGTATTTT.

This clone was detected only a few times. The chain links TRBV18 to TRBJ1-2, with no clear D. Trimming left V 2 bases short and J 7 bases short, with 17 bases between. The CDR3 spans 15 residues. The V gene's germline CDR1 is KGHSH and CDR2 LQKENI. The CDR3 bases are TGTGCCAGCTCACCAGTCACAGCCGATACAGCTGGCTACACCTTC. It translates to CASSPVTADTAGYTF.

V and J are TRBV4-2 and TRBJ2-7; D is perhaps TRBD1 (6 bases). From germline, CDR1 is LGHNA and CDR2 YNFKEQ. The CDR3 has 15 residues. The germline V and J ends were trimmed by 4 bases and 0 bases, with 13 bases remaining between them. The CDR3 loop reads CASSLLDRSSYEQYF. CDR3 coding DNA: TGTGCCAGCAGCCTTCTCGACAGGAGCTCCTACGAGCAGTACTTC.

This sequence joins TRBV19 and TRBJ1-5; 7 nucleotides match TRBD1. The CDR3 runs 15 residues. J lost 4 bases, V lost 4 bases, and 7 bases had no gene match. CDR1 LNHDA and CDR2 SQIVND come from the germline V gene (reference sequence). The CDR3, as DNA: TGTGCCAGTAGTACCCCGACAGGGCCAAATCAGCCCCAGCATTTT. Residues: CASSTPTGPNQPQHF.

CDR3 protein: CASAKQGTLGTEAFF. The CDR3, as DNA: TGTGCTAGTGCTAAACAGGGGACGCTGGGCACTGAAGCTTTCTTT. This chain joins TRBV12-5 and TRBJ1-1, with 7 bases fitting TRBD1. CDR3 length: 15 amino acids. J gave up 4 bases and V 7 bases, and 12 bases lay outside the gene matches. Germline V CDR1 and CDR2: LGHNT, FRNRAP. The full variable domain, its missing parts supplied by reference TRBV12-5 and TRBJ1-1, is DARVTQTPRHKVTEMGQEVTMRCQPILGHNTVFWYRQTMMQGLELLAYFRNRAPLDDSGMPKDRFSAEMPDATLATLKIQPSEPRDSAVYFCASAKQGTLGTEAFFGQGTRLTVV.

The chain has TRBV6-5 and TRBJ2-7; D tentatively fits TRBD1 or TRBD2 (5 bases each). Germline CDR1 and CDR2: MNHEY and SVGAGI. The V end lost 2 bases, the J end lost 2 bases, and 7 bases lay between the germline ends. CDR3 size: 13 residues. In DNA form, the CDR3 reads TGTGCCAGCAGTTACGAGGGGACCTACGAGCAGTACTTC. Translated: CASSYEGTYEQYF.

CDR3 sequence (DNA): TGCGCCAGCAGCCCCCGGGGCCGGGGGGGCTCGGATACGCAGTATTTT. Translated, it gives CASSPRGRGGSDTQYF. This sequence joins TRBV10-2 and TRBJ2-3, with 8 bases that match TRBD2. Looked up from germline, CDR1 is WSHSY and CDR2 is SAAADI. J gave up 6 bases and V 6 bases, and 14 bases lay outside the gene matches. The CDR3 has 16 residues.

The chain is built from TRBV4-1 and TRBJ1-4; 7 positions match TRBD1. Germline CDR1 is MGHRA and CDR2 is YSYEKL. The V segment lost 4 bases and the J segment 0 bases; nucleotides outside the gene matches: 8. The CDR3 spans 17 residues. The CDR3 DNA follows: TGCGCCAGCAGCCTCAAGGGGGCCGATCCAACTAATGAAAAACTGTTTTTT. Translated, it gives CASSLKGADPTNEKLFF.

This sequence joins TRBV19 and TRBJ1-2; TRBD1 is a possible D gene (6 bases). Looked up from germline, CDR1 is LNHDA and CDR2 is SQIVND (reference sequence). V lost 3 bases and J 4 bases, leaving 21 bases between the germline ends. The CDR3 consists of 17 residues. The CDR3 reads CASSINGGGMLLYGYTF. The CDR3 coding sequence is TGTGCCAGTAGTATTAACGGGGGCGGTATGCTCCTCTATGGCTACACCTTC.

V and J are TRBV30 and TRBJ2-1; D call uncertain. CDR1 is GTSNPN, CDR2 SVGIG, per germline (reference sequence). Trimming removed 1 base at V and 2 bases at J, with 3 bases between. The CDR3 spans 12 residues. The CDR3 sequence is CAWSAPYNEQFF. The CDR3 DNA follows: TGTGCCTGGAGTGCGCCCTACAATGAGCAGTTCTTC.

This clone occurred a few times. CDR3 bases: TGCGCCAGCAGCTTCGGACTAACCACAGATACGCAGTATTTT. It translates to CASSFGLTTDTQYF. The chain employs TRBV5-1 and TRBJ2-3; maybe TRBD2 (6 bases). In germline, CDR1 is SGHRS, CDR2 YFSETQ. This CDR3 has 14 amino acids. With 2 bases removed from V and 2 bases from J, the gap between germline ends came to 9 bases.

The chain uses TRBV11-2 and TRBJ2-3; D uncertain. V lost 3 bases and J lost 2, with 9 bases in between. This CDR3 has 14 residues. The germline V gene has CDR1 SGHAT and CDR2 FQNNGV. The CDR3: CASSFRPDTDTQYF. CDR3 DNA sequence: TGTGCCAGCAGCTTTAGGCCAGACACAGATACGCAGTATTTT.